This T cell receptor beta chain was sequenced for a study of blood T cell repertoires in COVID-19. On the study more broadly: Spain, Italy and the United States supplied samples that represented acute and convalescent COVID-19.

This clone was recorded once. The authors' processing: Reference gene primers were amplified, and this amplification served to estimate nucleated cell counts. TCRdb's copy holds only in-frame clones and misses some; the assay was immunoSEQ multiplex PCR. V, J and clone size reflect that table, while D and trimming were determined from the DNA. The sample carries some 46,000 clones, approximately 88% recorded once. Germline CDR1 and CDR2: SGHKS and YYEKEE (reference sequence). V shed 0 bases and J shed 4 bases, with 14 bases lying between them. This CDR3 has 15 amino acids. The material sequenced was peripheral blood. The rearrangement links TRBV5-5 to TRBJ2-7; TRBD1 is a possible D gene (6 bases). This TCR derives from a man between 45 and 60 years old with acute or convalescent COVID-19. CDR3 sequence reads: CASSLVWGTPYEQYF. CDR3 DNA: TGTGCCAGCAGCTTGGTCTGGGGGACACCGTACGAGCAGTACTTC.